A selection of T cell receptor beta chains follows, all from one sample in a study of blood T cells in healthy people across ages. TCRdb recomputed calls from the 5' RACE reads with MiXCR, one row per CDR3 protein. Here the sample spans about 1,400,000 distinct CDR3 sequences, roughly 45% being singletons. Sequenced: blood. The receptors derive from a woman aged 18-29 years in good health. Both conserved end residues are part of each CDR3. The D gene is left open where the match is weak. The size field is filled for only some rows; it gives once, few, many or a size class.

size	D	V	J	CDR3	DNA
few	.	TRBV4-2	TRBJ2-7	CASSQEAGRIADEQYF	TGTGCCAGCAGCCAAGAGGCTGGGCGGATTGCCGACGAGCAGTACTTC
.	TRBD2	TRBV25-1	TRBJ2-1	CASTTLTSGSNEQFF	TGTGCCAGCACTACTCTTACTAGCGGGAGTAATGAGCAGTTCTTC
.	TRBD2	TRBV6-5	TRBJ2-1	CTSSRAGGPRFEQFF	TGTACCAGCAGCCGAGCGGGAGGGCCTCGTTTTGAGCAGTTCTTC
.	.	TRBV12-3/TRBV12-4	TRBJ2-7	CASSSRDPGDYEQYF	TGTGCCAGCAGTTCTAGGGACCCGGGGGACTACGAGCAGTACTTC
.	.	TRBV27	TRBJ1-2	CASSVTGTPDGYTF	TGTGCCAGCAGTGTTACCGGGACACCGGATGGCTACACCTTC
.	TRBD2	TRBV20-1	TRBJ2-7	CSARIAGGSIYEQYF	TGCAGTGCTAGAATAGCGGGGGGGTCTATCTACGAGCAGTACTTC
.	.	TRBV30	TRBJ2-7	CAWSVRFGLEYF	TGTGCCTGGAGTGTAAGGTTTGGGTTGGAGTACTTC
.	.	TRBV20-1	TRBJ1-2	CSATPRGEGYTF	TGCAGTGCTACCCCCCGGGGAGAAGGCTACACCTTC
.	TRBD1	TRBV20-1	TRBJ2-5	CSARGTGGTEQYF	TGCAGTGCTAGAGGCACAGGGGGTACTGAGCAGTACTTC
few	.	TRBV3-1	TRBJ2-1	CASSKEGRGGNEQFF	TGTGCCAGCAGCAAAGAAGGCAGGGGGGGCAATGAGCAGTTCTTC
.	TRBD1	TRBV24-1	TRBJ2-5	CATSDFRTGFNEQYF	TGTGCCACCAGTGATTTCAGGACAGGGTTCAATGAGCAGTACTTC
.	TRBD2	TRBV12-3/TRBV12-4	TRBJ2-1	CASRGLAGPYNEQFF	TGTGCCAGCAGGGGACTAGCGGGACCCTACAATGAGCAGTTCTTC
.	TRBD1	TRBV7-2	TRBJ1-2	CASSLTAAGGGYTF	TGTGCCAGCAGCTTAACGGCGGCAGGGGGCGGCTACACCTTC
.	TRBD2	TRBV20-1	TRBJ2-3	CSARVTSGRLVPDTQYF	TGCAGTGCTAGAGTGACTAGCGGGAGGTTAGTTCCAGATACGCAGTATTTT
.	.	TRBV6-2/TRBV6-3	TRBJ2-1	CASSLGTFYNEQFF	TGTGCCAGCAGTTTAGGGACTTTCTACAATGAGCAGTTCTTC
few	TRBD1	TRBV5-1	TRBJ1-5	CASSLGTGSQPQHF	TGCGCCAGCAGCTTAGGGACAGGGAGCCAGCCCCAGCATTTT
.	TRBD2	TRBV12-3/TRBV12-4	TRBJ2-7	CASSFRREGPGDEQYF	TGTGCCAGCAGTTTTAGGCGGGAGGGCCCTGGGGATGAGCAGTACTTC
.	TRBD1	TRBV25-1	TRBJ1-4	CASTDRDVNEKLFF	TGTGCCAGCACCGACAGGGATGTTAACGAAAAACTGTTTTTT
.	.	TRBV4-1	TRBJ1-2	CASSQDQGWSRDGYTF	TGCGCCAGCAGCCAAGATCAAGGGTGGAGCAGGGATGGCTACACCTTC
.	.	TRBV6-5	TRBJ1-3	CASRSSGQYSGNTIYF	TGTGCCAGCAGATCTTCTGGACAGTACTCTGGAAACACCATATATTTT
once	TRBD2	TRBV3-1	TRBJ2-3	CASSQSTSGGTDTQYF	TGTGCCAGCAGCCAGAGCACTAGCGGGGGCACAGATACGCAGTATTTT
.	.	TRBV5-1	TRBJ2-3	CASSYYGSTDTQYF	TGCGCCAGCAGCTATTACGGGAGCACAGATACGCAGTATTTT
.	.	TRBV28	TRBJ1-1	CASSQIGLSAFF	TGTGCCAGCAGCCAAATAGGACTCTCAGCTTTCTTT
few	TRBD2	TRBV3-1	TRBJ2-3	CASSPTSGGAGTDTQYF	TGTGCCAGCAGCCCGACTAGCGGGGGGGCCGGCACAGATACGCAGTATTTT
.	.	TRBV28	TRBJ2-7	CASSLRPETHEQYF	TGTGCCAGCAGTTTAAGGCCAGAAACCCACGAGCAGTACTTC
.	.	TRBV4-1	TRBJ2-7	CASSQDPGHEFIYEQYF	TGCGCCAGCAGCCAAGATCCCGGGCATGAATTCATTTACGAGCAGTACTTC
.	.	TRBV30	TRBJ2-1	CAWSPPGARQHEQFF	TGTGCCTGGAGTCCACCAGGGGCGCGTCAACATGAGCAGTTCTTC
few	.	TRBV7-2	TRBJ2-3	CASSLTTYTQYF	TGTGCCAGCAGCTTAACAACCTATACGCAGTATTTT
few	.	TRBV5-1	TRBJ2-5	CASSSGVGETQYF	TGCGCCAGCAGCTCGGGAGTAGGGGAGACCCAGTACTTC
.	.	TRBV2	TRBJ1-5	CASSETYSNQPQHF	TGTGCCAGCAGTGAGACGTATAGCAATCAGCCCCAGCATTTT
.	.	TRBV3-1	TRBJ2-1	CASSQNKGSYNEQFF	TGTGCCAGCAGCCAAAACAAAGGAAGCTACAATGAGCAGTTCTTC
.	.	TRBV27	TRBJ2-6	CASRSALALGADVLTF	TGTGCCAGCAGATCCGCTCTAGCTCTGGGGGCCGACGTCCTGACTTTC
few	.	TRBV7-2	TRBJ2-5	CASSLAQAPKTQYF	TGTGCCAGCAGCTTAGCACAGGCCCCAAAGACCCAGTACTTC
.	TRBD2	TRBV6-1	TRBJ2-3	CASSPNLGAGGPSNTQYF	TGTGCCAGCAGCCCAAACCTGGGGGCGGGGGGACCATCGAATACGCAGTATTTT
.	TRBD1	TRBV5-1	TRBJ2-1	CASSFVDRAKYNEQFF	TGCGCCAGCAGCTTTGTTGACAGGGCAAAATACAATGAGCAGTTCTTC